The source of this TCR beta chain is a study of blood T cell repertoires in COVID-19. Authors' methods: Amplifying reference gene primers gave estimates of nucleated cell counts. Here immunoSEQ multiplex PCR was the method, and the copy in TCRdb shows in-frame clones only, minus some. The D gene and trimming were derived from the DNA, and the V and J assignments and clone size from that table. This table has 150,000 to 200,000 clones, about 87% appearing once. The length of the CDR3 is 10 residues. V was pared by 7 bases and J by 11 bases, with 8 bases between. This receptor was taken from a woman aged 60-75 years who had recovered from COVID-19. Input material: peripheral blood. V is TRBV12-3 or TRBV12-4 and J is TRBJ1-4; no reliable D call. The CDR3 sequence: CASKGEKLFF. CDR3 coding DNA: TGTGCCAGCAAGGGAGAGAAACTGTTTTTT.